This T cell receptor beta chain stems from a study of shared clonotypes between healthy human individuals. Trimming removed 6 bases from V and 10 bases from J, with 16 bases in between. Germline V CDR1 and CDR2: LNHDA, SQIVND (reference sequence). The length of the CDR3 is 13 residues. The method was immunoSEQ multiplex PCR; TCRdb's version includes in-frame clones alone and lacks a portion of them. The sample holds about 2.4 million clones, roughly nine tenths seen once. Notes on this clone: Its antigen is as yet unknown.

General study results and limits: An effect of sequencing depth on clonotype sharing among donors was expected.

Every one of the donors was a Caucasian adult that lived in Nashville, Tennessee. The material sequenced was naive CD4+ T cells sorted from blood. Described subset: CD45RA+ positively selected. The receptor was isolated from a man aged 18 to 29 in good health. This sequence joins TRBV19 and TRBJ2-1; D may be TRBD2 (6 bases). CDR3 protein: CASRLTGVYEQFF. Written as DNA, the CDR3 is TGTGCCAGTAGACTCACGGGGGTCTACGAGCAGTTCTTC.